This T cell receptor beta chain appears in the sequencing data of a study of blood T cell repertoires in COVID-19. Study information: Acute-phase and convalescent COVID-19 samples originated in the United States, Italy and Spain. Nucleic acid was either cDNA or gDNA, and it came from T cells, B-cell-depleted T cells, or PBMCs.

This CDR3 has 15 residues. Per germline, CDR1 SGHRS and CDR2 YFSETQ. V trimming: 2 bases; J trimming: 3 bases; junction bases outside the gene matches: 5. As processed by the authors: Cell counts per sample came from amplifying reference gene primers. Sequencing was performed with immunoSEQ multiplex PCR; in TCRdb, only in-frame clones are kept and a portion is missing. That table furnishes V, J and clone size, whereas the DNA furnished D and trimming. The repertoire holds just under 55,000 clones, around four fifths seen once, with about 2% in the top ten. Sequenced: peripheral blood. This sequence joins TRBV5-1 and TRBJ2-3, with 8 bases fitting TRBD1. This receptor was identified in a woman aged 55 to 70 with acute or convalescent COVID-19. CDR3 residues: CASSFLTGATDTQYF. CDR3 sequence (DNA): TGCGCCAGCAGCTTTTTGACAGGGGCAACAGATACGCAGTATTTT.